What follows are 20 T cell receptor beta chains derived from one specimen sequenced in a study of identical twins. One entry per CDR3 protein, called by TCRdb with MiXCR from the 5' RACE reads. This table holds roughly 750,000 distinct CDR3 sequences, around 20% found once. These data are also associated with another study on T cells expressing NK-cell markers.

Sequenced sample: PBMCs. These receptor sequences come from a young woman in good health.

CDR3 coding DNA: TGTGCCAGCATGGAGGAGAACACCGGGGAGCTGTTTTTT. This encodes CASMEENTGELFF. The chain links TRBV19 to TRBJ2-2; D may be TRBD2 (5 bases). Between the trimmed V and J ends, which lost 9 bases and 1 base, there was a span of 9 bases. Germline V gives CDR1 LNHDA, CDR2 SQIVND (reference sequence). CDR3 length: 13 amino acids. The full variable domain, rest sourced from reference TRBV19 and TRBJ2-2, is DGGITQSPKYLFRKEGQNVTLSCEQNLNHDAMYWYRQDPGQGLRLIYYSQIVNDFQKGDIAEGYSVSREKKESFPLTVTSAQKNPTAFYLCASMEENTGELFFGEGSRLTVL.

This clonotype was seen at least ten times. This chain uses TRBV29-1 with TRBJ2-1, with TRBD2 matching over 9 bases. V gave up 1 base and J gave up 8 bases; unmatched junction bases: 6. The CDR3 runs to 14 residues. Per germline, CDR1 SQVTM and CDR2 ANQGSEA. Here the CDR3 reads CSVEGGRAVDEQFF. In nucleotides, the CDR3 is TGCAGCGTTGAAGGCGGGAGGGCCGTCGATGAGCAGTTCTTC.

This clonotype showed up many times. The CDR3 nucleotides read TGTGCCAGCAGCGTCGGGACAGGGGGCGAGCAGTACTTC. Translating gives CASSVGTGGEQYF. The rearrangement uses TRBV7-9 and TRBJ2-7; 11 bases match TRBD1. The CDR3 runs to 13 residues. V shed 5 bases and J 6 bases; nucleotides not matched to a gene: 3. The V gene's germline CDR1 is SEHNR and CDR2 FQNEAQ (reference sequence).

Only a few counts were recorded for this clonotype. This chain links TRBV7-7 with TRBJ2-5; D not resolved. Germline V CDR1 and CDR2: SSHAT, FNYEAQ (reference sequence). V was shortened by 4 bases and J by 5 bases, with 14 bases between the two germline ends. The CDR3 spans 14 residues. For the CDR3, the DNA is TGTGCCAGCAGCTCTTCATCGGCTTGGGAGACCCAGTACTTC. It specifies CASSSSSAWETQYF. Filled out from reference TRBV7-7 and TRBJ2-5, the complete variable domain reads GAGVSQSPRYKVTKRGQDVTLRCDPISSHATLYWYQQALGQGPEFLTYFNYEAQPDKSGLPSDRFSAERPEGSISTLTIQRTEQRDSAMYRCASSSSSAWETQYFGPGTRLLVL.

CDR3 sequence: CASSLFQEFSYEQYF. The CDR3 nucleotides read TGTGCCAGCAGCTTATTCCAGGAATTCTCCTACGAGCAGTACTTC. The chain links TRBV7-8 to TRBJ2-7; D is uncertain. Trimming stripped 2 bases from V and 0 bases from J, with 11 bases between. This CDR3 region has 15 residues. Germline V gene lookup returns CDR1 SGHVS and CDR2 FQNEAQ.

The chain joins TRBV12-3 or TRBV12-4 to TRBJ2-2; D possibly uses TRBD1 or TRBD2 (6 bases each). V lost 5 bases to trimming and J lost 6 bases, with 19 bases between them. The CDR3 contains 16 residues. CDR3 nucleotide sequence: TGTGCCAGCAGTGCATCACCGGGGGCAGGGGCCGGGGAGCTGTTTTTT. Protein product: CASSASPGAGAGELFF.

This chain connects TRBV5-6 to TRBJ1-2; maybe TRBD1 (5 bases). Germline V gives CDR1 SGHDT, CDR2 YYEEEE. With 1 base removed from V and 0 bases from J, the gap between germline ends came to 13 bases. The CDR3 sequence is 16 residues long. CDR3 bases: TGTGCCAGCAGCTTGCCAGGGTCACTCCCTAACTATGGCTACACCTTC. Translated: CASSLPGSLPNYGYTF.

V usage is TRBV20-1 and J usage is TRBJ2-7; no clear D gene. Germline V lookup: CDR1 DFQATT, CDR2 SNEGSKA (reference sequence). The V and J ends lost 4 bases and 3 bases respectively, with 7 bases between them. This CDR3 region has 11 residues. CDR3 sequence: CSAKAFYEQYF. The DNA of the CDR3 is TGCAGTGCTAAAGCCTTCTACGAGCAGTACTTC.

The genes are TRBV7-9 and TRBJ2-7, with D tentatively TRBD1 (6 bases). Germline V lookup: CDR1 SEHNR, CDR2 FQNEAQ (reference sequence). The V gene lost 2 bases and the J gene lost 6 bases, with 14 bases spanning the gap. The CDR3 length is 14 residues. The CDR3 DNA reads TGTGCCAGCAGCTTAAACCCAGGGGCAAGCGAGCAGTACTTC. The encoded protein is CASSLNPGASEQYF.

The chain recombines TRBV9 with TRBJ2-3; 8 nucleotides agree with TRBD2. Unmatched junction bases numbered 7, after V lost 0 bases and J lost 4 bases. From germline, CDR1 is SGDLS and CDR2 YYNGEE. The CDR3 contains 16 residues. The CDR3 DNA is TGTGCCAGCAGCGTAGCTGGCCGGGGGGGAGCAGATACGCAGTATTTT. Its translation is CASSVAGRGGADTQYF.

The rearrangement links TRBV7-9 to TRBJ2-3; D gene uncertain. The germline gives CDR1 SEHNR, CDR2 FQNEAQ (reference sequence). V dropped 3 bases and J dropped 2 bases, with 6 bases sitting between them. The CDR3 contains 13 residues. The CDR3 loop is CASSFFHTDTQYF. The DNA of the CDR3 is TGTGCCAGCAGCTTCTTCCACACAGATACGCAGTATTTT.

The rearrangement links TRBV20-1 to TRBJ2-7; D possibly matches TRBD1 or TRBD2 (5 bases each). The CDR3 contains 12 residues. V was pared by 7 bases and J by 3 bases, with 13 bases between. Germline loops: CDR1 DFQATT, CDR2 SNEGSKA (reference sequence). The CDR3 DNA is TGCAGTGGAGGGGCTATGGGCTACGAGCAGTACTTC. Its protein product is CSGGAMGYEQYF.

This chain connects TRBV20-1 to TRBJ2-1; tentatively, D is TRBD2 (6 bases). The germline V gene encodes CDR1 DFQATT and CDR2 SNEGSKA (reference sequence). The ends were cut back, 0 bases at V and 1 base at J, with 10 bases in the middle. The CDR3 is made up of 15 amino acids. The CDR3 reads CSAREFLASYNEQFF. The CDR3 bases are TGCAGTGCTAGAGAGTTTCTAGCGTCCTACAATGAGCAGTTCTTC.

The rearrangement uses TRBV10-3 and TRBJ1-1; TRBD1 might be the D (6 bases). Trimming stripped 10 bases from V and 7 bases from J, with 16 bases between. Germline CDR1 is ENHRY and CDR2 is SYGVKD. This CDR3 is built from 12 residues. The DNA of the CDR3 is TGTGCCACTATAGGGGGTGGGTTTGAAGCTTTCTTT. Translating it yields CATIGGGFEAFF.

This clonotype was detected only a few times. V is TRBV5-1 and J is TRBJ2-5, with D maybe TRBD1 (5 bases). CDR1 is SGHRS and CDR2 is YFSETQ in the germline V gene. V lost 0 bases and J lost 1, with 7 bases in between. The length of the CDR3 is 14 residues. The CDR3 spells CASSLEGAQETQYF. The CDR3 bases are TGCGCCAGCAGCTTGGAAGGGGCCCAAGAGACCCAGTACTTC.

This clonotype was observed a few times. This chain joins TRBV25-1 and TRBJ2-7; D is unclear. Trimming took 5 bases from V and 0 from J, leaving 11 bases between them. Germline V gene data show CDR1 as MGHDK and CDR2 as SYGVNS. The CDR3 has 14 residues. The CDR3 region has the DNA TGTGCCAGCAGTTTGACTCTAAACTCCTACGAGCAGTACTTC. Encoded protein: CASSLTLNSYEQYF.

As regards this clonotype: A much larger clone differs by one base, so this may be a read error. The genes are TRBV20-1 and TRBJ2-5; the D is unclear. Germline V gene lookup returns CDR1 DFQATT and CDR2 SNEGSKA (reference sequence). The CDR3 sequence is 13 residues long. The CDR3 DNA follows: TGCTGTGCTAGAGATGGCGGAGAAGAGACCCAGTACTTC. It codes for CCARDGGEETQYF.

This clonotype was recorded a few times. CDR3 region: CASSPTKLAGVYNEQFF. CDR3 bases: TGTGCCAGCAGTCCCACCAAACTAGCGGGAGTGTACAATGAGCAGTTCTTC. The rearrangement joins TRBV12-3 or TRBV12-4 to TRBJ2-1; 11 bases agree with TRBD2. CDR3 length: 17 residues. The V segment lost 5 bases and the J segment 4 bases; nucleotides outside the gene matches: 10.

The DNA for the CDR3 is TGCGCCAGCAGGAACGGGACAGGTATCTACGAGCAGTACTTC. Protein sequence: CASRNGTGIYEQYF. The gene calls are TRBV10-2 and TRBJ2-7; the match to TRBD1 covers 8 bases. CDR3 length equals 14 residues. Germline trimming cut 6 bases from V and 3 bases from J; bases unmatched to any gene: 7. Germline V gives CDR1 WSHSY, CDR2 SAAADI.

This chain links TRBV20-1 with TRBJ2-7; 8 nucleotides match TRBD1. Germline CDR1 is DFQATT and CDR2 is SNEGSKA (reference sequence). This CDR3 comprises 14 residues. V gave up 6 bases and J gave up 2 bases; unmatched junction bases: 9. CDR3 DNA: TGCAGTGCCGCCAGGACAGGGAGAGCCTACGAGCAGTACTTC. It codes for CSAARTGRAYEQYF.